A selection of T cell receptor beta chains follows, all from one sample in a study of CD8 T cells in Susac syndrome. MiXCR was run by TCRdb on the immunoSEQ multiplex PCR reads, yielding one entry per CDR3 protein. Of about 82,000 distinct CDR3 sequences listed, roughly 95% are singletons. The sequenced sample consisted of CD8+ T cells from PBMCs. These receptors came from a human donor with Susac syndrome. Each CDR3 is given with its conserved first and last residue. The D gene is left open where the match is weak. Where a row states a size, it is once, few, many or the class of an expanded clone; other rows omit it.

abundance: .
j_gene: TRBJ1-2
d_gene: .
v_gene: TRBV4-2
CDR3aa: CASSQDDSAYGYTF
CDR3nt: TGTGCCAGCAGCCAAGATGACAGCGCCTATGGCTACACCTTC

abundance: .
j_gene: TRBJ2-1
d_gene: .
v_gene: TRBV4-1
CDR3aa: CASSQEGLVSSTQFF
CDR3nt: TGCGCCAGCAGCCAAGAAGGGCTAGTAAGTTCCACCCAGTTCTTC

abundance: .
j_gene: TRBJ1-1
d_gene: .
v_gene: TRBV4-1
CDR3aa: CASSQDRLLEAFF
CDR3nt: TGCGCCAGCAGCCAAGATAGACTGCTTGAAGCTTTCTTT

abundance: .
j_gene: TRBJ2-7
d_gene: .
v_gene: TRBV12-3/TRBV12-4
CDR3aa: CASSTGVNSYEQYF
CDR3nt: TGTGCCAGCAGTACGGGGGTGAACTCCTACGAGCAGTACTTC

abundance: .
j_gene: TRBJ1-2
d_gene: TRBD1
v_gene: TRBV29-1
CDR3aa: CSVVTGGYGYTF
CDR3nt: TGCAGCGTTGTAACAGGGGGCTATGGCTACACCTTC

abundance: .
j_gene: TRBJ2-7
d_gene: .
v_gene: TRBV27
CDR3aa: CASSLGDTGEQYF
CDR3nt: TGTGCCAGCAGTTTAGGAGACACGGGGGAGCAGTACTTC

abundance: .
j_gene: TRBJ2-7
d_gene: .
v_gene: TRBV10-3
CDR3aa: CAISEFGGRGEQYF
CDR3nt: TGTGCCATCAGTGAGTTTGGGGGACGTGGCGAGCAGTACTTC

abundance: .
j_gene: TRBJ2-7
d_gene: .
v_gene: TRBV24-1
CDR3aa: CATSDSRIYEQYF
CDR3nt: TGTGCCACCAGTGATTCCCGGATATACGAGCAGTACTTC

abundance: once
j_gene: TRBJ2-7
d_gene: TRBD1
v_gene: TRBV30
CDR3aa: CACSGTGHYEQYF
CDR3nt: TGTGCCTGTTCCGGGACAGGGCACTACGAGCAGTACTTC

abundance: once
j_gene: TRBJ1-1
d_gene: .
v_gene: TRBV5-1
CDR3aa: CASSRGGEDTEAFF
CDR3nt: TGCGCCAGCAGCCGAGGGGGGGAGGACACTGAAGCTTTCTTT

abundance: .
j_gene: TRBJ1-1
d_gene: .
v_gene: TRBV29-1
CDR3aa: CSVVHAEAFF
CDR3nt: TGCAGCGTTGTTCACGCTGAAGCTTTCTTT

abundance: once
j_gene: TRBJ1-1
d_gene: .
v_gene: TRBV27
CDR3aa: CASSPEPGRKNTEAFF
CDR3nt: TGTGCCAGCAGTCCGGAACCGGGACGGAAGAACACTGAAGCTTTCTTT

abundance: .
j_gene: TRBJ1-1
d_gene: .
v_gene: TRBV11-2
CDR3aa: CASRIGRDPTDTEAFF
CDR3nt: TGTGCCAGCAGGATTGGCAGGGACCCGACCGACACTGAAGCTTTCTTT

abundance: .
j_gene: TRBJ1-2
d_gene: TRBD1
v_gene: TRBV9
CDR3aa: CASSFRDRDGYTF
CDR3nt: TGTGCCAGCAGCTTTAGGGACAGGGACGGCTACACCTTC

abundance: .
j_gene: TRBJ2-6
d_gene: .
v_gene: TRBV28
CDR3aa: CASSFLGTGANVLTF
CDR3nt: TGTGCCAGCAGTTTCTTAGGCACTGGGGCCAACGTCCTGACTTTC

abundance: .
j_gene: TRBJ2-3
d_gene: TRBD2
v_gene: TRBV4-3
CDR3aa: CASSFGTSGGVGDTQYF
CDR3nt: TGCGCCAGCAGCTTTGGGACTAGCGGGGGGGTGGGAGATACGCAGTATTTT

abundance: once
j_gene: TRBJ2-4
d_gene: TRBD1
v_gene: TRBV19
CDR3aa: CASGQGAKNIQYF
CDR3nt: TGTGCCAGTGGACAGGGAGCCAAAAACATTCAGTACTTC

abundance: .
j_gene: TRBJ2-1
d_gene: TRBD1
v_gene: TRBV27
CDR3aa: CASSPQGVEKNEQFF
CDR3nt: TGTGCCAGCAGTCCCCAGGGGGTTGAGAAGAATGAGCAGTTCTTC

abundance: .
j_gene: TRBJ2-7
d_gene: .
v_gene: TRBV20-1
CDR3aa: CSARVGNEQYF
CDR3nt: TGCAGTGCTAGAGTCGGGAACGAGCAGTACTTC

abundance: .
j_gene: TRBJ2-3
d_gene: .
v_gene: TRBV20-1
CDR3aa: CSATGHGLGTDTQYF
CDR3nt: TGCAGTGCTACAGGACACGGGTTGGGGACAGATACGCAGTATTTT

abundance: .
j_gene: TRBJ1-5
d_gene: .
v_gene: TRBV2
CDR3aa: CATARERRNQPQHF
CDR3nt: TGTGCCACCGCTCGGGAGAGACGCAATCAGCCCCAGCATTTT

abundance: once
j_gene: TRBJ1-2
d_gene: TRBD1
v_gene: TRBV5-4
CDR3aa: CASSSRGAGGYTF
CDR3nt: TGTGCCAGCAGCTCCAGGGGGGCAGGTGGCTACACCTTC

abundance: .
j_gene: TRBJ2-5
d_gene: .
v_gene: TRBV19
CDR3aa: CASSPSSQETQYF
CDR3nt: TGTGCCAGTAGTCCTTCCAGCCAGGAGACCCAGTACTTC

abundance: .
j_gene: TRBJ1-4
d_gene: .
v_gene: TRBV11-1
CDR3aa: CASSLIGSREIGEKLFF
CDR3nt: TGTGCCAGCAGCTTAATTGGATCCAGGGAAATCGGTGAAAAACTGTTTTTT

abundance: .
j_gene: TRBJ1-4
d_gene: .
v_gene: TRBV12-3/TRBV12-4
CDR3aa: CASSYLLRTESLNEKLFF
CDR3nt: TGTGCCAGCAGTTACTTGCTTCGAACAGAAAGCCTTAATGAAAAACTGTTTTTT

abundance: .
j_gene: TRBJ1-1
d_gene: TRBD1
v_gene: TRBV20-1
CDR3aa: CSAPPRGMNTEAFF
CDR3nt: TGCAGTGCCCCCCCCAGGGGGATGAACACTGAAGCTTTCTTT

abundance: .
j_gene: TRBJ2-5
d_gene: TRBD1
v_gene: TRBV3-1
CDR3aa: CASSQNRGRETQYF
CDR3nt: TGTGCCAGCAGCCAAAACAGGGGGCGAGAGACCCAGTACTTC

abundance: .
j_gene: TRBJ1-2
d_gene: .
v_gene: TRBV6-5
CDR3aa: CASSRTDSENYGYTF
CDR3nt: TGTGCCAGCAGTAGGACAGACTCGGAAAACTATGGCTACACCTTC

abundance: .
j_gene: TRBJ1-1
d_gene: .
v_gene: TRBV12-3/TRBV12-4
CDR3aa: CASSRGLRNTEAFF
CDR3nt: TGTGCCAGCAGTCGGGGACTGCGGAACACTGAAGCTTTCTTT

abundance: .
j_gene: TRBJ2-1
d_gene: TRBD2
v_gene: TRBV20-1
CDR3aa: CSAREDPSGVYNEQFF
CDR3nt: TGCAGTGCTAGAGAGGATCCTAGCGGGGTCTACAATGAGCAGTTCTTC

abundance: .
j_gene: TRBJ2-7
d_gene: .
v_gene: TRBV10-2
CDR3aa: CASSEKGVFHEQYF
CDR3nt: TGCGCCAGCAGTGAGAAGGGGGTCTTCCACGAGCAGTACTTC

abundance: .
j_gene: TRBJ2-5
d_gene: .
v_gene: TRBV5-1
CDR3aa: CASSLVGQTQETQYF
CDR3nt: TGCGCCAGCAGCTTGGTCGGCCAGACCCAAGAGACCCAGTACTTC

abundance: .
j_gene: TRBJ1-1
d_gene: .
v_gene: TRBV7-9
CDR3aa: CASSAVINTEAFF
CDR3nt: TGTGCCAGCAGTGCGGTAATTAACACTGAAGCTTTCTTT

abundance: .
j_gene: TRBJ2-1
d_gene: .
v_gene: TRBV5-1
CDR3aa: CASADGGVAYNEQFF
CDR3nt: TGCGCCAGCGCCGACGGAGGGGTAGCCTACAATGAGCAGTTCTTC

abundance: .
j_gene: TRBJ2-7
d_gene: .
v_gene: TRBV3-1
CDR3aa: CASSQDSSGSEQYF
CDR3nt: TGTGCCAGCAGCCAAGACTCTTCAGGGTCCGAGCAGTACTTC

abundance: .
j_gene: TRBJ1-1
d_gene: .
v_gene: TRBV11-2
CDR3aa: CASSLDVGGHEAFF
CDR3nt: TGTGCCAGCAGCTTAGATGTGGGGGGCCATGAAGCTTTCTTT

abundance: .
j_gene: TRBJ2-4
d_gene: .
v_gene: TRBV20-1
CDR3aa: CSAELILGAKNIQYF
CDR3nt: TGCAGTGCTGAACTTATTTTGGGCGCCAAAAACATTCAGTACTTC

abundance: .
j_gene: TRBJ1-2
d_gene: .
v_gene: TRBV20-1
CDR3aa: CSATPTGTANYGYTF
CDR3nt: TGCAGTGCCACCCCCACAGGGACTGCTAACTATGGCTACACCTTC

abundance: .
j_gene: TRBJ2-5
d_gene: TRBD1
v_gene: TRBV7-8
CDR3aa: CASSPRDRGGETQYF
CDR3nt: TGTGCCAGCAGCCCCCGGGACAGGGGTGGAGAGACCCAGTACTTC

abundance: .
j_gene: TRBJ2-3
d_gene: TRBD1
v_gene: TRBV6-6
CDR3aa: CASSSGQGSQDTQYF
CDR3nt: TGTGCCAGCAGTTCCGGACAGGGGTCTCAGGATACGCAGTATTTT

abundance: once
j_gene: TRBJ1-1
d_gene: .
v_gene: TRBV30
CDR3aa: CAWIEMGRLNTEAFF
CDR3nt: TGTGCCTGGATAGAGATGGGCAGGTTGAACACTGAAGCTTTCTTT

abundance: .
j_gene: TRBJ1-1
d_gene: .
v_gene: TRBV25-1
CDR3aa: CASSEWGEMATEAFF
CDR3nt: TGTGCCAGCAGTGAATGGGGAGAGATGGCGACTGAAGCTTTCTTT

abundance: once
j_gene: TRBJ1-1
d_gene: .
v_gene: TRBV7-2
CDR3aa: CASSQPSGAEAFF
CDR3nt: TGTGCCAGCAGCCAGCCTTCGGGGGCTGAAGCTTTCTTT

abundance: .
j_gene: TRBJ2-7
d_gene: TRBD1
v_gene: TRBV6-6
CDR3aa: CASSPRTGYYEQYF
CDR3nt: TGTGCCAGCAGTCCCAGGACAGGGTACTACGAGCAGTACTTC

abundance: .
j_gene: TRBJ1-6
d_gene: .
v_gene: TRBV14
CDR3aa: CASSQLGNSPLHF
CDR3nt: TGTGCCAGCAGCCAACTCGGGAATTCACCCCTCCACTTT

abundance: once
j_gene: TRBJ2-3
d_gene: TRBD2
v_gene: TRBV28
CDR3aa: CASSYPTRLAGSRDTQYF
CDR3nt: TGTGCCAGCAGTTATCCCACAAGACTAGCGGGCTCCCGGGATACGCAGTATTTT